The following is a T cell receptor beta chain sequence with its context. This CDR3 has 18 residues. Germline lookup yields CDR1 SGHNT and CDR2 YYREEE (reference sequence). V lost 4 bases, J lost 2 bases, and 5 bases stayed unmatched. Study processing details: Quantification of nucleated cells was approximated via reference gene primer amplification. Only in-frame clones appear in the TCRdb table, and some are missing; sequencing was by immunoSEQ multiplex PCR. That table supplies the V and J calls and clone size; D and trimming were determined from the DNA. This table has 200,000 to 300,000 clones, around 80% appearing once. The record originates from a study of blood T cell repertoires in COVID-19. Study-level information: Whether acute or convalescent, the COVID-19 samples came from the United States, Italy and Spain. From T cells, B-cell-depleted T cells, or PBMCs came the material, which was cDNA or gDNA.

The J gene is TRBJ2-2, the V gene TRBV5-4, with 16 bases identical to TRBD2. The source of this sequence is a man aged 60 to 75 with acute or convalescent COVID-19. The sample was peripheral blood. CDR3 amino acids: CASSRGLAGGINTGELFF. The CDR3 DNA reads as TGTGCCAGCAGCCGGGGACTAGCGGGGGGGATAAACACCGGGGAGCTGTTTTTT.